This entry is about one TCR beta chain. The source of the thymus tissue was resections taken during corrective heart surgery. Samples came from healthy Finnish infants during open corrective cardiac surgery. Losses at the gene ends were 4 bases for V and 7 bases for J; bases not matched to a gene: 6. CDR3 length: 14 residues. Germline V CDR1 and CDR2: SGHDT, YYEEEE. The sample comes from a study of human thymus T cells. The assay was immunoSEQ multiplex PCR, and TCRdb's table has in-frame clones only and misses some. The sample yields more than 70,000 clones, nearly 98% seen once. The sequence derives from a boy less than two years old with a congenital heart defect but otherwise immunologically healthy. The specimen sequenced was thymus tissue. The chain uses TRBV5-6 and TRBJ2-1; TRBD2 aligns across 9 bases. CDR3 sequence (DNA): TGTGCCAGCAGCATGCCGGGACTAGCAAATGAGCAGTTCTTC. This sequence encodes CASSMPGLANEQFF.